This T cell receptor (beta chain) was sequenced in a study of Ad26.COV2.S vaccination and SARS-CoV-2 variants. Study-wide background: The vaccine Ad26.COV2.S was put into the muscle once, or twice with 56 days between.

CDR3 length equals 15 residues. V gave up 3 bases and J gave up 4 bases; unmatched junction bases: 0. Per germline, CDR1 SGHTA and CDR2 FQGNSA. Generated by immunoSEQ multiplex PCR, the TCRdb table keeps only in-frame clones and is missing some. The sample holds roughly 420,000 clones, more than 75% seen once. General observations from the study: Ad26.COV2.S recipients had broader spike-specific TCRs (P = 0.0014).

The treatment is: approximately 18 received Ad26.COV2.S at low or high dose, single or two shots; 5 received placebo; per-sample allocation not given. Repertoires come from day 63 after the first vaccine or placebo injection. As for this clone: The antigen is unknown.

The sequenced sample was peripheral blood, obtained in a trial of Ad26.COV2.S vaccine versus placebo. The TCR was taken from a person aged 18-65 years who received the Ad26.COV2.S COVID-19 vaccine or a placebo. The chain recombines TRBV7-2 with TRBJ2-1; 13 bases are shared with TRBD2. The CDR3 DNA reads as TGTGCCAGCAGCTTGACTAGCGGGGGGTACAATGAGCAGTTCTTC. It codes for CASSLTSGGYNEQFF.